This T cell receptor beta chain is drawn from a study of blood T cell repertoires in COVID-19. Trimming stripped 7 bases from V and 4 bases from J, with 19 bases between. Germline CDR1 MNHGY, CDR2 SVAAGI. The CDR3 has 15 amino acids. Only in-frame clones appear in the TCRdb table, and some are missing; sequencing was by immunoSEQ multiplex PCR. The sample has around 200,000 clones; roughly 80% are singletons. The chain links TRBV6-9 to TRBJ1-1; TRBD1 might be the D (5 bases). The clonotype originates from a man aged 50-60 years with active or convalescent COVID-19. Source material: peripheral blood. CDR3 residues: CASTQPNRILTEAFF. CDR3 sequence (DNA): TGTGCCAGCACTCAACCCAACAGGATTCTCACTGAAGCTTTCTTT.